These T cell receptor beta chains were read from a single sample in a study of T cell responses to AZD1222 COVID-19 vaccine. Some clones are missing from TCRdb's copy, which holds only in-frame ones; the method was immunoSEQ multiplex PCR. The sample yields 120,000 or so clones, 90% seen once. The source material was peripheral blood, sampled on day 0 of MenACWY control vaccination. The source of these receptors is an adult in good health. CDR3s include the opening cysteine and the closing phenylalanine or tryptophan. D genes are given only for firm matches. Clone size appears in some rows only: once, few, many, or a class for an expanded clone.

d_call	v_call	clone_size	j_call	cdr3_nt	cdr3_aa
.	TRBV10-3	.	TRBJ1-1	TGTGCCATCAGTGAGCACAGTGAAGCTTTCTTT	CAISEHSEAFF
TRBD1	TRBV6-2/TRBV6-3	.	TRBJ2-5	TGTGCCAGCAGTCTCCGGGACAGAGTCCTCCAAGAGACCCAGTACTTC	CASSLRDRVLQETQYF
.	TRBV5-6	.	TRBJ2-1	TGTGCCACCCAGCTTGCCCTGCAGCAGGGTGCCTACAATGAGCAGTTCTTC	CATQLALQQGAYNEQFF
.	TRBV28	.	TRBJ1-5	TGTGCCAGCAGTCCCGTCCCAGCAAGAGGCAATCAGCCCCAGCATTTT	CASSPVPARGNQPQHF
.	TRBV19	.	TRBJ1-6	TGTGCCAGTAGTATAACCAGGAATTCACCCCTCCACTTT	CASSITRNSPLHF
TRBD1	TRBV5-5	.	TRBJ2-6	TGTGCCAGCAGCCTGACAGGGTTCGGGGCCAACGTCCTGACTTTC	CASSLTGFGANVLTF
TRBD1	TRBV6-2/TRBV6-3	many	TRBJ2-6	TGTGCCAGCAGTTCAGGGGGCTCTGGGGCCAACGTCCTGACTTTC	CASSSGGSGANVLTF
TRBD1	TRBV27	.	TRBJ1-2	TGTGCCAGCAGTTTATCCCCGCCCGCAGGGGGCGCCCATGGCTACACCTTC	CASSLSPPAGGAHGYTF
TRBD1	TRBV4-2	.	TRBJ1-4	TGTGCCAGCAGCCAAGTGGACAGGGTTGATGAAAAACTGTTTTTT	CASSQVDRVDEKLFF
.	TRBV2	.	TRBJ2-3	TGTGCCAGCAGGTGGGGGAACGCAGATACGCAGTATTTT	CASRWGNADTQYF
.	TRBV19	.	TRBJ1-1	TGTGCCAGTAGTTCCCTTCCACGGGGATGGACTGAAGCTTTCTTT	CASSSLPRGWTEAFF
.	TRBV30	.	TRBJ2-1	TGTGCCTGGAGCGGGAGCCGCATAGGAGGGAGAGAAAATGAGCAGTTCTTC	CAWSGSRIGGRENEQFF
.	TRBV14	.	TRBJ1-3	TGTGCCAGCAGGAGGGACGGTCAGGAGAACACCATATATTTT	CASRRDGQENTIYF
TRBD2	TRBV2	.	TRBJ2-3	TGTGCCAGCAGTGAAGCTCTCTTAGCGGGAAGCACAGATACGCAGTATTTT	CASSEALLAGSTDTQYF
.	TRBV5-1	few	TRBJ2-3	TGCGCCAGCAGCTTGGAGTCGCCCACAGATACGCAGTATTTT	CASSLESPTDTQYF
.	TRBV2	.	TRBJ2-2	TGTGCCAGCCTAACGGGATACAGGGGAGGGACCGGGGAGCTGTTTTTT	CASLTGYRGGTGELFF
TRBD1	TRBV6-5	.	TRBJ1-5	TGTGCCAGCAGTTACGGGACAGGGGCAAATCAGCCCCAGCATTTT	CASSYGTGANQPQHF
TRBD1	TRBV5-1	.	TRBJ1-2	TGCGCCAGCAGCTTTGGGACAGGGGATGGCTACACCTTC	CASSFGTGDGYTF
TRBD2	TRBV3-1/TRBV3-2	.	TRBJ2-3	TGTGCCAGCAGCCAACCTCCGGGACTAGCGGGCACAGATACGCAGTATTTT	CASSQPPGLAGTDTQYF
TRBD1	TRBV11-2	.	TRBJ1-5	TGTGCCAGCAGCGACTCCGGGACAGCCAATCAGCCCCAGCATTTT	CASSDSGTANQPQHF
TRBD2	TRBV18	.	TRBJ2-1	TGTGCCAGCTCACCATTCGGGCTAGCGGGATATAGCAATGAGCAGTTCTTC	CASSPFGLAGYSNEQFF
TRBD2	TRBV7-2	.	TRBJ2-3	TGTGCCAGCAGCTCAGGGACTAGCGGGGGGTGGGCAGATACGCAGTATTTT	CASSSGTSGGWADTQYF
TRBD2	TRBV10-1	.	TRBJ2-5	TGCGCCAGCAGTGCAGCGGGGGTAGAGACCCAGTACTTC	CASSAAGVETQYF
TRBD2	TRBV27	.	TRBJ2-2	TGTGCCAGCAGTTTAGTTGGGATTAGCGGGAGGAACACCGGGGAGCTGTTTTTT	CASSLVGISGRNTGELFF
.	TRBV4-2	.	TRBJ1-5	TGTGCCAGCAGCCCGGGCGGGAATCAGCCCCAGCATTTT	CASSPGGNQPQHF
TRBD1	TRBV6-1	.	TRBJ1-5	TGTGCCAGCAGTGATCGGACAGGGGATCAGCCCCAGCATTTT	CASSDRTGDQPQHF
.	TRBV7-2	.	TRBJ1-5	TGTGCCAGCAGCCTTTCCCGCCTGAACAATCAGCCCCAGCATTTT	CASSLSRLNNQPQHF
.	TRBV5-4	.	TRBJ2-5	TGTGCCAGCAGCTCAGGGACCGCGTACCAAGAGACCCAGTACTTC	CASSSGTAYQETQYF
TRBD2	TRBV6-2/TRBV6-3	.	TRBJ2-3	TGTGCCAGCAGTCCCCTAAGCGGGGGGCCCACAGATACGCAGTATTTT	CASSPLSGGPTDTQYF